This note documents a single T cell receptor (beta chain) sequence. Its antigen remains unidentified. The data are from a study of T cells in Graves' hyperthyroidism and ophthalmopathy. As for the study in general: At initial diagnosis, before any treatment had begun, peripheral blood was obtained.

Amplified TCR beta CDR3 regions derived from RNA transcripts. First-round RT-PCR of the TCR CDR3 relied on the HTBI primer set. TCRdb reprocessed the multiplex PCR reads with MiXCR, giving one entry per CDR3 protein. This table holds 250,000 to 300,000 distinct CDR3 sequences, roughly 13% found once. Thyroid ultrasound, orbital computed tomography, clinical symptoms, and serum thyroxine and TRAb underpinned diagnoses. Study results and limitations: Ophthalmopathy was identified by the model a median roughly 6.5 months ahead of onset.

The germline CDR1 and CDR2 sequences are MNHGY and SAAAGT. The CDR3 is made up of 16 amino acids. Trimming pared 10 bases from V and 0 bases from J, leaving 19 bases between. The chain couples TRBV6-8 to TRBJ1-3; D remains unclear. The sequence derives from a woman between 35 and 50 years old with Graves' hyperthyroidism. The specimen sequenced was blood. The CDR3 region is CATTPASGVSGNTIYF. The CDR3 DNA is TGTGCCACGACCCCAGCATCGGGTGTCTCTGGAAACACCATATATTTT.